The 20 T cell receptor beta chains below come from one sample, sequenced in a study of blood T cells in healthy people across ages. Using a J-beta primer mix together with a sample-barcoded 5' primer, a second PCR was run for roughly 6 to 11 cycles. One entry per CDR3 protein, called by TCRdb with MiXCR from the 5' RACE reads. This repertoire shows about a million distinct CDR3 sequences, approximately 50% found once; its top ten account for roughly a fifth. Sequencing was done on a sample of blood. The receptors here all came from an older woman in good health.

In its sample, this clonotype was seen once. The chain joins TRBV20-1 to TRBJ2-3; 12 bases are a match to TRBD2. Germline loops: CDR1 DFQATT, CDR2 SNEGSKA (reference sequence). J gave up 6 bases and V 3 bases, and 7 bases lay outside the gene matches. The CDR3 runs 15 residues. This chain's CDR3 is CSASWLAGGSDTQYF. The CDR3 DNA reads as TGCAGTGCTAGTTGGCTAGCGGGGGGGTCGGATACGCAGTATTTT.

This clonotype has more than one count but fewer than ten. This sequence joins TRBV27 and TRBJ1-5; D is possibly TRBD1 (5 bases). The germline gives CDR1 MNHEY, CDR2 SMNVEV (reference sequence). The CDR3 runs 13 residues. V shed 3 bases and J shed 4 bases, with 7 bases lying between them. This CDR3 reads CASSFGQNQPQHF. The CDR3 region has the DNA TGTGCCAGCAGTTTCGGACAAAATCAGCCCCAGCATTTT.

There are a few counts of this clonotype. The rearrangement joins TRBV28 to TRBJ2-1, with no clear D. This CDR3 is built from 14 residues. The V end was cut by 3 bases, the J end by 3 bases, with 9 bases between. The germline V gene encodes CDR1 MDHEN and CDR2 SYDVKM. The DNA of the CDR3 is TGTGCCAGCAGTTTTGGGTTGGACTACAATGAGCAGTTCTTC. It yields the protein CASSFGLDYNEQFF.

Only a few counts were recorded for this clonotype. CDR3 amino acids: CASSSGRASDEQFF. The CDR3, as DNA: TGTGCCAGCAGTAGCGGGAGGGCCTCGGATGAGCAGTTCTTC. This rearrangement joins TRBV11-3 to TRBJ2-1; 11 bases match TRBD2. Germline V gives CDR1 SGHNT, CDR2 YENEEA. The V gene end was trimmed by 6 bases and the J gene end by 8 bases; junction bases not matched to a gene: 6. The CDR3 is made up of 14 amino acids.

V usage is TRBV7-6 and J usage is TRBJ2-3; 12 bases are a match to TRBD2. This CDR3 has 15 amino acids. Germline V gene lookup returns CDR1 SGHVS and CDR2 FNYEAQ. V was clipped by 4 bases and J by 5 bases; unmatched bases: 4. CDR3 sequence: CASSSLAGGQDTQYF. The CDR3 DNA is TGTGCCAGCAGCTCTCTAGCGGGAGGGCAAGATACGCAGTATTTT.

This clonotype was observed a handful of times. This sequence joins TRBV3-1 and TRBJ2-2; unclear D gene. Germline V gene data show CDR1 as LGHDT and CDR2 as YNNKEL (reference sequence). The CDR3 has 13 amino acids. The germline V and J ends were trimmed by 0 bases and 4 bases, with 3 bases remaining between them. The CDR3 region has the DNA TGTGCCAGCAGCCAAGACACCACCGGGGAGCTGTTTTTT. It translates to CASSQDTTGELFF.

This CDR3 is CASSRAAGVISTGELFF. Here the CDR3 DNA reads TGTGCCAGCAGCCGCGCTGCAGGGGTGATATCCACCGGGGAGCTGTTTTTT. The chain combines TRBV7-7 with TRBJ2-2, with TRBD1 as a possible D gene (6 bases). This CDR3 has 17 residues. Germline V lookup: CDR1 SSHAT, CDR2 FNYEAQ (reference sequence). V dropped 5 bases and J dropped 4 bases, with 20 bases sitting between them.

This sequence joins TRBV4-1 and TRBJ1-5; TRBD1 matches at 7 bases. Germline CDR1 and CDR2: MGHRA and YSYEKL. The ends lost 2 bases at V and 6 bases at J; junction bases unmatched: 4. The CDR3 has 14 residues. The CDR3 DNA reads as TGCGCCAGCAGCCAAAGACAGGGATTTCAGCCCCAGCATTTT. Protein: CASSQRQGFQPQHF.

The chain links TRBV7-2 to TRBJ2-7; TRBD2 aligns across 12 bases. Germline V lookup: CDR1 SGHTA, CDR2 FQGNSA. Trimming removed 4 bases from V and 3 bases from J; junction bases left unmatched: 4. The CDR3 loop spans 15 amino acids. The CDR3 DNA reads TGTGCCAGCAGCTCCCGGACTAGCGGGAACTACGAGCAGTACTTC. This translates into CASSSRTSGNYEQYF.

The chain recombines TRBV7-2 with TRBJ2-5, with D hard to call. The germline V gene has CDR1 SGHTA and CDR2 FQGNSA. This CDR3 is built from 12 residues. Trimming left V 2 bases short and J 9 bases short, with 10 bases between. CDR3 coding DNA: TGTGCCAGCAGCTTATTCAGCGAGGCCCAGTACTTC. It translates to CASSLFSEAQYF.

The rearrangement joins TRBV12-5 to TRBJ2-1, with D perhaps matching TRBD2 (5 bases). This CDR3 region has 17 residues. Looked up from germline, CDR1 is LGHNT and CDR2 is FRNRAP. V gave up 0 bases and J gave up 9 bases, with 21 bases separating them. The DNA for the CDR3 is TGTGCTAGTGGTTTGGTTCCCTTACCCGGGATAGAGAGTGAGCAGTTCTTC. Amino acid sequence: CASGLVPLPGIESEQFF.

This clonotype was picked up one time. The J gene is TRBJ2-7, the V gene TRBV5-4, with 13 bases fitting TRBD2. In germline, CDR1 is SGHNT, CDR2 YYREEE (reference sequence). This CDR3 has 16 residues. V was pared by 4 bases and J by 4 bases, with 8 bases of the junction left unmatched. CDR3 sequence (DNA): TGTGCCAGCAGCACTAGCGGGAGGGAACTTTCGTACGAGCAGTACTTC. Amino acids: CASSTSGRELSYEQYF.

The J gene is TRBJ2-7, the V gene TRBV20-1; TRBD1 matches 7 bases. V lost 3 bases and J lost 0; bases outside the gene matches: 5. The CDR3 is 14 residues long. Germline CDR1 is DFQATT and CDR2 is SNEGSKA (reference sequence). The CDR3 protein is CSARSDRNSYEQYF. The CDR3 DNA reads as TGCAGTGCTAGGTCGGACAGGAACTCCTACGAGCAGTACTTC.

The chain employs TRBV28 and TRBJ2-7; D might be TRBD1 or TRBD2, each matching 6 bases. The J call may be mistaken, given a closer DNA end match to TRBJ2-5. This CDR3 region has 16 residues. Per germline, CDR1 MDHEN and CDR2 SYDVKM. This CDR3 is CASSIAWGAVKETQYF. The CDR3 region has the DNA TGTGCCAGCAGTATTGCCTGGGGGGCAGTGAAAGAGACCCAGTACTTC.

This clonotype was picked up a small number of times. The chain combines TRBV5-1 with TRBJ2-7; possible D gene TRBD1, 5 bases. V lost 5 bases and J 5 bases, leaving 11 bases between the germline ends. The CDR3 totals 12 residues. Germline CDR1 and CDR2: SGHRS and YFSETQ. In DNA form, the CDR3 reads TGCGCCAGCAGGCAGGGAACCGACGAGCAGTACTTC. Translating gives CASRQGTDEQYF.

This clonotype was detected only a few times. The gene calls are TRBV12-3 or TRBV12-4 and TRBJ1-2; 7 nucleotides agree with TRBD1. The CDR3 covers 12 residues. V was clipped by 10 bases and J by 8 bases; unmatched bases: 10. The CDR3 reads CAIVDRVWGYTF. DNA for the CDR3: TGTGCCATCGTCGACAGGGTATGGGGCTACACCTTC.

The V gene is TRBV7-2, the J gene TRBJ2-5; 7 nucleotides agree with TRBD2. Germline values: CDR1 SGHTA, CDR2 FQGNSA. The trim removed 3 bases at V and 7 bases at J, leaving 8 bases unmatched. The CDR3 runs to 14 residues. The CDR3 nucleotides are TGTGCCAGCAGCTTGCGGGCCGGGGAGGGGACCCAGTACTTC. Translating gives CASSLRAGEGTQYF.

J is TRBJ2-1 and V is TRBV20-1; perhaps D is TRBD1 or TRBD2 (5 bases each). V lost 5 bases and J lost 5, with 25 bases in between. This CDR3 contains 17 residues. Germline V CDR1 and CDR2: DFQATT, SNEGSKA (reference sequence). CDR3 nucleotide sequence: TGCAGTGCTCAGAGAACCGCGAGCGGTTGGGGGAACAATGAGCAGTTCTTC. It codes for CSAQRTASGWGNNEQFF.

The CDR3 reads CASRHTGVGDEQFF. The CDR3 coding sequence is TGCGCCAGCCGCCATACGGGAGTCGGTGATGAGCAGTTCTTC. The V and J genes are TRBV5-1 and TRBJ2-1; D possibly corresponds to TRBD2 (6 bases). The V end lost 7 bases, the J end lost 8 bases, and 19 bases lay between the germline ends. The CDR3 covers 14 residues. From germline, CDR1 is SGHRS and CDR2 YFSETQ.

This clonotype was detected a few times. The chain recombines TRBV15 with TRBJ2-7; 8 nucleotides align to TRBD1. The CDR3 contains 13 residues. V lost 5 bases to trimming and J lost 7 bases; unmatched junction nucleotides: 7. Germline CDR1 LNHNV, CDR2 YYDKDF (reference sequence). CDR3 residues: CATSQTGGREQYF. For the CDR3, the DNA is TGTGCCACCAGCCAAACAGGGGGAAGGGAGCAGTACTTC.